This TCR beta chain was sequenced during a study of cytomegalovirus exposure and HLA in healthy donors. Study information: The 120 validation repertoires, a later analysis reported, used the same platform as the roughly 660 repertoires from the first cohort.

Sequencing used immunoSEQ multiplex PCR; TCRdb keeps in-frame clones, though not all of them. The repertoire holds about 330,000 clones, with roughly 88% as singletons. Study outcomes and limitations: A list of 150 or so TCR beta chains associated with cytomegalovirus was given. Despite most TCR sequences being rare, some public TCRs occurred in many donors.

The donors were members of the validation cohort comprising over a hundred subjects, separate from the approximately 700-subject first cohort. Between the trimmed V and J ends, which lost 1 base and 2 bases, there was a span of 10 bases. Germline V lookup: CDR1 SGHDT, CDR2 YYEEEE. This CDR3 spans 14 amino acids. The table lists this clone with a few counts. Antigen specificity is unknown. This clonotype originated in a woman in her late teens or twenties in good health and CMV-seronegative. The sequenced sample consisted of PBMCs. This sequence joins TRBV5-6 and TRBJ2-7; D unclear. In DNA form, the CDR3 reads TGTGCCAGCAGCTTGTCAAGCCGCACCTACGAGCAGTACTTC. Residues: CASSLSSRTYEQYF.